The entry below gives a single T cell receptor beta chain sequence along with its context. Its target is unknown. Clones were sequenced by immunoSEQ multiplex PCR, and TCRdb holds only the in-frame ones, with some missing. The sample records about 28,000 clones, around 86% being singletons. Germline CDR1 is ENHRY and CDR2 is SYGVKD. The CDR3 runs to 13 residues. V was pared by 4 bases and J by 5 bases, with 4 bases of the junction left unmatched. This sample was taken from a study of T cells after posttransplantation cyclophosphamide. Study observations and caveats: TRB overlap between skin or GI tissue T cells and blood was limited.

The sequenced sample consisted of PBMCs. The genes are TRBV10-3 and TRBJ2-7; 8 bases line up with TRBD1. This TCR was recovered from a man aged 50 or older. The CDR3: CAISVGQANEQYF. In DNA form, the CDR3 reads TGTGCCATCAGTGTGGGACAGGCTAACGAGCAGTACTTC.